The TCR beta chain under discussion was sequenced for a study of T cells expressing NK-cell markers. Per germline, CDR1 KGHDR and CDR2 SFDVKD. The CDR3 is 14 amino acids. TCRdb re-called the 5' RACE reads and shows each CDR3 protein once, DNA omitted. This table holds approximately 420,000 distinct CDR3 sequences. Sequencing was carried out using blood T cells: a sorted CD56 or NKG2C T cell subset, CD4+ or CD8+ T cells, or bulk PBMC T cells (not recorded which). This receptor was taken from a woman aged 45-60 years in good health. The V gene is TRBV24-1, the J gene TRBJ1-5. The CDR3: CATSDQVTGQPQHF.